Detailed here is one T cell receptor beta chain. What it binds is unknown. The data were obtained in a study of OX40 agonist ivuxolimab in advanced cancers. TCRdb keeps only in-frame clones here, not all; method: immunoSEQ multiplex PCR. The top ten hold 11% of the sample, which has 43,000 or so clones, more than 75% seen once. The germline V gene encodes CDR1 GTSNPN and CDR2 SVGIG (reference sequence). The CDR3 has 13 residues. V was cut by 0 bases and J by 5 bases, with 10 bases left in between. Findings and caveats of the study: At doses 0.1 to 3.0 mg/kg, CD4+ and CD8+ clones expanded. Normalized expansion of T-cell clones was also low for some nonresponders.

This TCR derives from an adult with an advanced solid tumor such as melanoma, head and neck, liver or kidney cancer. This chain joins TRBV30 and TRBJ1-1; no reliable D call. The source was CD4+ or CD8+ T cells sorted from blood, collected in a trial of the OX40 agonist ivuxolimab. CDR3 bases: TGTGCCTGGAGTGTAGGTCATCTAACTGAAGCTTTCTTT. Translation: CAWSVGHLTEAFF.